The source of this T cell receptor (beta chain) is a study of T-cell reconstitution after alpha-beta-depleted transplantation in children. Study-level results: Fresh T-cell production supplied most of the T-cell counts and diversity seen one year after transplant.

V lost 5 bases to trimming and J lost 6 bases; unmatched junction nucleotides: 10. Germline CDR1 and CDR2: SEHNR and FQNEAQ (reference sequence). The CDR3 runs 15 residues. Unique molecular identifiers were used in preparing the TCRbeta library. TCRdb reprocessed the PCR reads with MiXCR, giving one entry per CDR3 protein. The table lists around 190,000 distinct CDR3 sequences, roughly 6.6% of them singletons. A few counts support this clonotype. What it binds is not known. The receptor's source is a boy aged 2 to 10 with acute lymphoblastic leukemia, due to receive a stem cell transplant. The material was PBMCs, obtained before TCRalphabeta/CD19-depleted stem cell transplant. The genes are TRBV7-9 and TRBJ2-7, with 10 bases lining up with TRBD1. Here the CDR3 DNA reads TGTGCCAGCAGCGAAGCCGGGACAGGGGCTGGCGAGCAGTACTTC. Translated: CASSEAGTGAGEQYF.